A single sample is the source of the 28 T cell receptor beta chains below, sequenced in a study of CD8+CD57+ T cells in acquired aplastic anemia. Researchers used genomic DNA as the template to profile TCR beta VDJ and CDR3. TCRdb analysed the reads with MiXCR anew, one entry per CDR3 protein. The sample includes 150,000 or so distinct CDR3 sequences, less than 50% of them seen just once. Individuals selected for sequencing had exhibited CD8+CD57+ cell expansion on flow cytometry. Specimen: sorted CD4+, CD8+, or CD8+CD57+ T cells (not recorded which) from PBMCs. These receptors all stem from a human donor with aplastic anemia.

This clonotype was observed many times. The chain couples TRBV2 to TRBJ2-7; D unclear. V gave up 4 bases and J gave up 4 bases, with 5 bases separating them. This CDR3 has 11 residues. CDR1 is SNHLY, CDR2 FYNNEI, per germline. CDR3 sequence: CASSVFYEQYF. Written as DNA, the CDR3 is TGTGCCAGCAGTGTTTTTTACGAGCAGTACTTC. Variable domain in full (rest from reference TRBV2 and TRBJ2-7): EPEVTQTPSHQVTQMGQEVILRCVPISNHLYFYWYRQILGQKVEFLVSFYNNEISEKSEIFDDQFSVERPDGSNFTLKIRSTKLEDSAMYFCASSVFYEQYFGPGTRLTVT.

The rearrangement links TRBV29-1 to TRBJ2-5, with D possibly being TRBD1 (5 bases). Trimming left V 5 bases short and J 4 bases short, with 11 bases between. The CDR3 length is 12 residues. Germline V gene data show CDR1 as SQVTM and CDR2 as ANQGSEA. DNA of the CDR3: TGCAGCGTTAAGGGGTGGCGAGAGACCCAGTACTTC. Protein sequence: CSVKGWRETQYF.

For the CDR3, the DNA is TGTGCCAGCAGGGGGACTGCAACCCACGAGCAGTACTTC. Amino acids: CASRGTATHEQYF. The rearrangement links TRBV11-1 to TRBJ2-7, with a tentative D call TRBD2 (6 bases). The CDR3 length is 13 residues. The germline V and J ends were trimmed by 6 bases and 5 bases, with 14 bases remaining between them. Per the germline V gene, CDR1 is SGHAT and CDR2 is FQDESV (reference sequence).

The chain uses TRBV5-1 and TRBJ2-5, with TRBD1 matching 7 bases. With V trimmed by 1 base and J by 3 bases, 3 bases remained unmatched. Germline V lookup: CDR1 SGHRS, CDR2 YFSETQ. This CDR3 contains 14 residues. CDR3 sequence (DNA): TGCGCCAGCAGCTTGACAGGGGTCGAAGAGACCCAGTACTTC. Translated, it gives CASSLTGVEETQYF. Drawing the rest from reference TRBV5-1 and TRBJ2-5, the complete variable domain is KAGVTQTPRYLIKTRGQQVTLSCSPISGHRSVSWYQQTPGQGLQFLFEYFSETQRNKGNFPGRFSGRQFSNSRSEMNVSTLELGDSALYLCASSLTGVEETQYFGPGTRLLVL.

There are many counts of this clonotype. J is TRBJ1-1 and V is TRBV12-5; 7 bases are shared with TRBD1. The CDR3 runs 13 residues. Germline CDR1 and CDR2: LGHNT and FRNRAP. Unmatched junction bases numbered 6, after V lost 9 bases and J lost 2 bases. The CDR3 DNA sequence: TGTGCTAGCCAAGGGGGCGCAAACACTGAAGCTTTCTTT. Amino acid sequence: CASQGGANTEAFF.

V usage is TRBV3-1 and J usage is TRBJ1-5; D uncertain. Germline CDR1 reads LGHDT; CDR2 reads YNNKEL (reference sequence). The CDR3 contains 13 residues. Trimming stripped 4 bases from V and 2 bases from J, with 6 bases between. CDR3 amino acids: CASSPPGNQPQHF. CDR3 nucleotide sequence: TGTGCCAGCAGCCCCCCTGGCAATCAGCCCCAGCATTTT.

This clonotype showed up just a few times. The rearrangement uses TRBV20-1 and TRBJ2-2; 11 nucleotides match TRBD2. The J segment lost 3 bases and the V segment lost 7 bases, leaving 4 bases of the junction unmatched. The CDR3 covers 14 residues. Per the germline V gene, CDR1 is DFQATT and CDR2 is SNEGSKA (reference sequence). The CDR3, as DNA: TGCAGTGTAAGGACTAGCGGGCACACCGGGGAGCTGTTTTTT. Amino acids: CSVRTSGHTGELFF.

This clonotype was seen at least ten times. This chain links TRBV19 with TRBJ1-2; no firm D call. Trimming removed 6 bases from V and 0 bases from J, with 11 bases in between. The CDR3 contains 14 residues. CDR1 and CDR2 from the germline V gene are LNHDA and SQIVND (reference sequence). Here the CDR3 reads CASRSTKANYGYTF. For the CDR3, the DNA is TGTGCCAGTAGGTCGACGAAAGCTAACTATGGCTACACCTTC.

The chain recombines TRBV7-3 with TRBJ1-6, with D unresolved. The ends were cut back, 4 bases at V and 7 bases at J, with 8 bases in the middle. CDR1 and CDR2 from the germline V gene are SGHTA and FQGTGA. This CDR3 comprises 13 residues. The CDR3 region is CASSSERNSPLHF. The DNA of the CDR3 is TGTGCCAGCAGCTCGGAACGCAATTCACCCCTCCACTTT.

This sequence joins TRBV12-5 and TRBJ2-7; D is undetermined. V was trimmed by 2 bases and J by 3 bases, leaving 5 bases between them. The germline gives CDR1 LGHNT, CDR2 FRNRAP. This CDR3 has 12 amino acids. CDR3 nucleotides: TGTGCTAGTGGTTTGTCAGTCTACGAGCAGTACGTC. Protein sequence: CASGLSVYEQYV.

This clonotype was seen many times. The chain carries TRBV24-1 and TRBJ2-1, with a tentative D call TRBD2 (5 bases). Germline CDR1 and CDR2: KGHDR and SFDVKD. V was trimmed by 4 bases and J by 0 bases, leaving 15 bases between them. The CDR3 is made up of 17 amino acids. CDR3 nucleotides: TGTGCCACCAGTGAGGACCCGAGGGCTAGCTCCTACAATGAGCAGTTCTTC. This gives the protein CATSEDPRASSYNEQFF.

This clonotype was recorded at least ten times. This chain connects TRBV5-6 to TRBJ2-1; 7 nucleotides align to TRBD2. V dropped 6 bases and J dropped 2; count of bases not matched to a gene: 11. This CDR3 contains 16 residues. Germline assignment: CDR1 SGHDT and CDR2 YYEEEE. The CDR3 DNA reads TGTGCCAGCAACCCCTCGGGGGAGGGTGCCTACAATGAGCAGTTCTTC. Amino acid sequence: CASNPSGEGAYNEQFF. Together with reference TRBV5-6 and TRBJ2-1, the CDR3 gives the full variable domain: DAGVTQSPTHLIKTRGQQVTLRCSPKSGHDTVSWYQQALGQGPQFIFQYYEEEERQRGNFPDRFSGHQFPNYSSELNVNALLLGDSALYLCASNPSGEGAYNEQFFGPGTRLTVL.

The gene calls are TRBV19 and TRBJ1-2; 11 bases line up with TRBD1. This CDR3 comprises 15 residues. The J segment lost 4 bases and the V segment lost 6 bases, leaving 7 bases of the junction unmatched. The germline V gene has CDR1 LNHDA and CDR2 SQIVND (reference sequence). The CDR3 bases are TGTGCCAGTAGATCGTGGACAGGGGGCGGCTATGGCTACACCTTC. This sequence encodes CASRSWTGGGYGYTF.

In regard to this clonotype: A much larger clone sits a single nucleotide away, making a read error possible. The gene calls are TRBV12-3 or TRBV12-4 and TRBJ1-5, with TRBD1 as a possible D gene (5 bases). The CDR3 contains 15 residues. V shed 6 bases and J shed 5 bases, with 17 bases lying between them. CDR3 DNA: TGTGCCAGCAGGGAGACAGAATCTCGCGATCAGCCCCAGCATTTT. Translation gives CASRETESRDQPQHF.

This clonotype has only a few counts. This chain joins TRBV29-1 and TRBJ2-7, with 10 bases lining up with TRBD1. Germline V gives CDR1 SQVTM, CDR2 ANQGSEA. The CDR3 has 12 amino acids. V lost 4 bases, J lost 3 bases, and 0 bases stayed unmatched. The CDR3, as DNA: TGCAGCGTTGGGACAGGGGGCTACGAGCAGTACTTC. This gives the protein CSVGTGGYEQYF.

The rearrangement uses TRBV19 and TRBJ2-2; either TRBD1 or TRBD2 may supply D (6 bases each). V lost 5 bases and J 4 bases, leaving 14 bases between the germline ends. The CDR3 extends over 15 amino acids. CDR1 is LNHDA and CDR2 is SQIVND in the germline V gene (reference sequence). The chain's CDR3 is CASSPTRGGTGELFF. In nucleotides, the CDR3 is TGTGCCAGTAGTCCGACCAGGGGAGGCACCGGGGAGCTGTTTTTT.

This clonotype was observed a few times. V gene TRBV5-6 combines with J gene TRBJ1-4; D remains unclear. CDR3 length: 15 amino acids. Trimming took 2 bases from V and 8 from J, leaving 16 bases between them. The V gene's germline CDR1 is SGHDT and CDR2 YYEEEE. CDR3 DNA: TGTGCCAGCAGCTTTGGTTTCCGGGAAGGGGAAAAACTGTTTTTT. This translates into CASSFGFREGEKLFF. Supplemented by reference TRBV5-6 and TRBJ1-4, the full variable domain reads DAGVTQSPTHLIKTRGQQVTLRCSPKSGHDTVSWYQQALGQGPQFIFQYYEEEERQRGNFPDRFSGHQFPNYSSELNVNALLLGDSALYLCASSFGFREGEKLFFGSGTQLSVL.

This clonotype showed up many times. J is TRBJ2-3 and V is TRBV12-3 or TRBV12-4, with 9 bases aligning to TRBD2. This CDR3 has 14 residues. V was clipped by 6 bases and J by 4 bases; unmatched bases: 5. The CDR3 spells CASSLSGGSDTQYF. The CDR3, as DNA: TGTGCCAGCAGCCTTAGCGGGGGTTCAGATACGCAGTATTTT.

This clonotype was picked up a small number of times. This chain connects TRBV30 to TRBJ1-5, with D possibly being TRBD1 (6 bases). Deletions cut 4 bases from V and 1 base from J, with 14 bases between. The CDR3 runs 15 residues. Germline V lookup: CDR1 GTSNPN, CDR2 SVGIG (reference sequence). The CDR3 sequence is CAWTSGGASNQPQHF. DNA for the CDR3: TGTGCCTGGACCTCGGGGGGGGCAAGCAATCAGCCCCAGCATTTT. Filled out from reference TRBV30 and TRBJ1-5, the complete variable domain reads SQTIHQWPATLVQPVGSPLSLECTVEGTSNPNLYWYRQAAGRGLQLLFYSVGIGQISSEVPQNLSASRPQDRQFILSSKKLLLSDSGFYLCAWTSGGASNQPQHFGDGTRLSIL.

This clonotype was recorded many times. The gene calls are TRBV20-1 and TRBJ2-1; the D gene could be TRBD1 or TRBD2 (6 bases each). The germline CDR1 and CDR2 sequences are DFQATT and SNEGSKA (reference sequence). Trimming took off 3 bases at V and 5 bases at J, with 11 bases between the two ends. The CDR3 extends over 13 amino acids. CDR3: CSASAGTNNEQFF. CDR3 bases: TGCAGTGCTAGTGCGGGGACAAACAATGAGCAGTTCTTC.

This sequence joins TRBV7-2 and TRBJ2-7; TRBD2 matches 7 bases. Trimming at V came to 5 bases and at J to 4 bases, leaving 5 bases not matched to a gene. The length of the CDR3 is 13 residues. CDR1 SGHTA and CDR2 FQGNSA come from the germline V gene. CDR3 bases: TGTGCCAGCAGCCAGGTGCGGGGGTACGAGCAGTACTTC. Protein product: CASSQVRGYEQYF.

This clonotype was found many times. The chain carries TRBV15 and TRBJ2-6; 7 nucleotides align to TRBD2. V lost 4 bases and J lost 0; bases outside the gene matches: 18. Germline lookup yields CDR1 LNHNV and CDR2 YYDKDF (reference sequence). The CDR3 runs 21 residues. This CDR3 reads CATSTEGATGGVHSGANVLTF. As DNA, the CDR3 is TGTGCCACCAGCACCGAAGGGGCCACGGGAGGAGTCCACTCTGGGGCCAACGTCCTGACTTTC.

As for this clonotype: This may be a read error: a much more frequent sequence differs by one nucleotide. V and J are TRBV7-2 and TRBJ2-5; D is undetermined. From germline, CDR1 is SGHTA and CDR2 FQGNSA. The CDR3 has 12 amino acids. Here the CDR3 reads CASSLNFETQHF. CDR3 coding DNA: TGTGCCAGCAGCTTAAATTTTGAGACCCAGCACTTC.

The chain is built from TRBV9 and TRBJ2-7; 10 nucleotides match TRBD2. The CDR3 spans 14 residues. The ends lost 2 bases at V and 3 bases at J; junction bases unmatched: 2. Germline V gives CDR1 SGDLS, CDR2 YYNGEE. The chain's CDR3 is CASSVSSGGYEQYF. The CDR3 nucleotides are TGTGCCAGCAGCGTCTCTAGCGGGGGCTACGAGCAGTACTTC.

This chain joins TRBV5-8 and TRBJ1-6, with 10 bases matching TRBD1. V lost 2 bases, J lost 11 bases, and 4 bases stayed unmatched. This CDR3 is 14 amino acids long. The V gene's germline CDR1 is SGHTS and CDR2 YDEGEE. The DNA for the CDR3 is TGTGCCAGCAGCTTTGGACAGGGGGAAGCACCCCTCCACTTT. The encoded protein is CASSFGQGEAPLHF.

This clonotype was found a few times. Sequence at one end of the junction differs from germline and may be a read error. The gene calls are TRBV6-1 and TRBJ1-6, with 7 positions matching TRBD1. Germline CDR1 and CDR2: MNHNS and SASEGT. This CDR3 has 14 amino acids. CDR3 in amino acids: CAISGRDRNSPLHF. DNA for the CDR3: TGTGCCATCAGTGGTCGGGACAGAAATTCACCCCTCCACTTT.

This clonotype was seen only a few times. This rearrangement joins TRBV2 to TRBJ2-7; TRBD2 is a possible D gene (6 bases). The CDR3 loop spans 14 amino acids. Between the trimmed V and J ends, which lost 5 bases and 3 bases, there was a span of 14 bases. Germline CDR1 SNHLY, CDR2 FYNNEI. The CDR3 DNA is TGTGCCAGCAGTAACCGGTTGGGGGGCTACGAGCAGTACTTC. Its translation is CASSNRLGGYEQYF.

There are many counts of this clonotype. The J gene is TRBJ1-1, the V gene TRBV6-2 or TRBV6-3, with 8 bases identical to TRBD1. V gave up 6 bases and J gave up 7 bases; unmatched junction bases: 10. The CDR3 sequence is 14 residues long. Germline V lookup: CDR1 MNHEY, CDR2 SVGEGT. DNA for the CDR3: TGTGCCAGCAGAGTCAGGACAGGGTCGAATGAAGCTTTCTTT. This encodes CASRVRTGSNEAFF.